This is a list of T cell receptor beta chains from one sample in a study of cytomegalovirus exposure and HLA in healthy donors. TCRdb keeps only in-frame clones here, not all; method: immunoSEQ multiplex PCR. The sample yields more than 200,000 clones, about 90% seen once. Sequenced material: PBMCs. These receptors all stem from a woman between 25 and 40 years old in good health and CMV-seronegative. Both conserved end residues are part of each CDR3. The D gene is left open where the match is weak. Rows give clone size only sometimes, using once, few, many, or a class for an expanded clone.

>NA|TRBV6-5|16|NA|TRBJ2-3
CASSYNEGQGTDTQYF
TGTGCCAGCAGTTATAACGAGGGCCAGGGCACAGATACGCAGTATTTT
>NA|TRBV12-5|18|NA|TRBJ1-4
CASGLAEQAMPPNEKLFF
TGTGCTAGTGGTTTGGCCGAACAGGCAATGCCGCCTAATGAAAAACTGTTTTTT
>TRBD1|TRBV5-1|14|NA|TRBJ2-5
CASSPGGPTATQYF
TGCGCCAGCAGCCCAGGGGGCCCTACGGCGACCCAGTACTTC
>TRBD2|TRBV27|15|NA|TRBJ2-7
CASSLYLAGTYEQYF
TGTGCCAGCAGTTTATATCTAGCGGGAACCTACGAGCAGTACTTC
>TRBD2|TRBV27|13|NA|TRBJ2-1
CASRASGILREFF
TGTGCCAGCAGGGCTAGCGGGATCCTGCGGGAGTTCTTC
>TRBD1|TRBV13|15|NA|TRBJ2-7
CASTDRGGTLGYRYF
TGTGCCAGCACCGACAGGGGCGGGACCCTCGGTTATCGGTACTTC
>TRBD1|TRBV6-4|14|NA|TRBJ1-2
CASSDMAGGDGYTF
TGTGCCAGCAGTGACATGGCAGGGGGTGATGGCTACACCTTC
>NA|TRBV19|14|NA|TRBJ1-3
CATKRYSSGNTIYF
TGTGCCACCAAAAGGTACAGCTCTGGAAACACCATATATTTT
>TRBD1|TRBV27|14|NA|TRBJ2-7
CASSLQGVTYEQYF
TGTGCCAGCAGTTTACAGGGGGTTACCTACGAGCAGTACTTC
>NA|TRBV7-8|14|NA|TRBJ1-4
CASSERGGREKLFF
TGTGCCAGCAGCGAGCGCGGAGGGCGTGAAAAACTGTTTTTT
>NA|TRBV7-7|12|NA|TRBJ2-1
CASTPYPGEQFF
TGTGCCAGCACTCCTTATCCAGGTGAGCAGTTCTTC
>TRBD2|TRBV2|16|NA|TRBJ2-1
CASSELAGGSVYEQFF
TGTGCCAGCAGCGAACTAGCGGGAGGGTCGGTGTATGAGCAGTTCTTC
>NA|TRBV7-6|14|NA|TRBJ2-2
CASSTDLNTGELFF
TGTGCCAGCAGCACGGACTTAAACACCGGGGAGCTGTTTTTT
>NA|TRBV27|11|NA|TRBJ2-5
CASGGGETQYF
TGTGCCAGCGGAGGTGGAGAGACCCAGTACTTC
>NA|TRBV5-1|14|NA|TRBJ2-5
CASSLVPGQETQYF
TGCGCCAGCAGCTTGGTACCAGGGCAAGAGACCCAGTACTTC
>NA|TRBV29-1|10|NA|TRBJ2-7
CSALHNEQYF
TGCAGCGCCCTTCACAACGAGCAGTACTTC
>NA|TRBV30|12|NA|TRBJ1-1
CAWSIGGAEAFF
TGTGCCTGGAGCATTGGGGGGGCTGAAGCTTTCTTT
>NA|TRBV4-3|14|NA|TRBJ2-7
CASSQDPLSYEQYF
TGCGCCAGCAGCCAAGACCCCCTATCCTACGAGCAGTACTTC
>NA|TRBV7-2|14|NA|TRBJ2-5
CASSHQDQVGTQYF
TGTGCCAGCAGCCACCAGGACCAAGTCGGGACCCAGTACTTC
>TRBD2|TRBV9|16|NA|TRBJ2-6
CASSVPTGGGANVLTF
TGTGCCAGCAGCGTACCCACGGGGGGAGGGGCCAACGTCCTGACTTTC
>TRBD1|TRBV29-1|13|NA|TRBJ2-2
CSADRGNTGELFF
TGCAGCGCCGACAGGGGGAACACCGGGGAGCTGTTTTTT
>NA|TRBV18|15|NA|TRBJ2-7
CASSPRQASGYEQYF
TGTGCCAGCTCACCACGACAGGCCTCAGGTTACGAGCAGTACTTC
>TRBD2|TRBV5-4|14|NA|TRBJ2-7
CASSFGLADYEQYF
TGTGCCAGCAGCTTCGGCCTAGCGGATTACGAGCAGTACTTC
>NA|TRBV27|13|few|TRBJ2-5
CASRGHLQETQYF
TGTGCCAGCCGCGGACACCTCCAAGAGACCCAGTACTTC
>NA|TRBV30|13|NA|TRBJ1-4
CAWSLSATEKLFF
TGTGCCTGGAGTTTATCGGCCACTGAAAAACTGTTTTTT
>TRBD1|TRBV5-6|15|NA|TRBJ1-2
CASSLSRQGGYGYTF
TGTGCCAGCAGCTTATCTCGACAGGGTGGCTATGGCTACACCTTC
>TRBD2|TRBV28|15|NA|TRBJ2-3
CASSLLAGVADTQYF
TGTGCCAGCAGTTTACTAGCGGGAGTCGCAGATACGCAGTATTTT
>TRBD2|TRBV4-2|17|NA|TRBJ2-7
CASSQDLGGGSSYEQYF
TGTGCCAGCAGCCAAGATCTGGGGGGGGGTTCCTCCTACGAGCAGTACTTC
>TRBD2|TRBV4-1|17|NA|TRBJ2-3
CASSQDSLAGGSDTQYF
TGCGCCAGCAGCCAAGACAGTCTAGCGGGAGGCTCAGATACGCAGTATTTT
>NA|TRBV5-1|14|NA|TRBJ1-1
CASSLGGSNTEAFF
TGCGCCAGCAGCTTGGGTGGGAGCAACACTGAAGCTTTCTTT
>NA|TRBV21-1|18|NA|TRBJ2-7
CASSKGTSGRAAKYEQYF
TGTGCCAGCAGCAAAGGTACTAGCGGGAGGGCCGCAAAGTACGAGCAGTACTTC